This T cell receptor beta chain was recorded in a study of long-term antiretroviral therapy in people with HIV. V lost 4 bases and J lost 2, with 14 bases in between. Germline CDR1 and CDR2: SGDLS and YYNGEE. The CDR3 sequence is 15 residues long. Two or more post-ART PBMC samples, plus at least one pre-ART sample, were available for each donor. A v3.0 immunoSEQ assay was performed at survey level. Sequencing set out to capture roughly 35,000-50,000 T-cell genomes per sample. TCRdb's table, derived via immunoSEQ multiplex PCR, lists solely in-frame clones and lacks some. The table records more than 25,000 clones, roughly 90% of them present only once.

The sequences come from unsorted PBMCs, collected 1.8 years after starting antiretroviral therapy. The V and J genes are TRBV9 and TRBJ2-3, with a tentative D call TRBD1 (5 bases). The clonotype was recovered from a woman under 30 with HIV. The CDR3 region has the DNA TGTGCCAGCAGCCCGACCGGACAACCCACAGATACGCAGTATTTT. This gives the protein CASSPTGQPTDTQYF.